One and the same sample provided the 2 T cell receptor beta chains below, sequenced in a study of cytomegalovirus exposure and HLA in healthy donors. Clones were sequenced by immunoSEQ multiplex PCR, and TCRdb holds only the in-frame ones, with some missing. The sample lists some 170,000 clones, about 83% occurring once. Sequencing was done on a sample of PBMCs. The receptors stem from a woman aged 25-40 years in good health and CMV-seronegative.

The genes are TRBV15 and TRBJ2-7; unclear D gene. The CDR3 is 13 amino acids. V dropped 1 base and J dropped 2 bases, with 6 bases sitting between them. Germline CDR1 and CDR2: LNHNV and YYDKDF (reference sequence). The CDR3 reads CATSRGLAYEQYF. CDR3 DNA: TGTGCCACCAGCAGAGGGCTAGCCTACGAGCAGTACTTC.

The chain has TRBV30 and TRBJ1-4; 7 nucleotides match TRBD1. The V gene's germline CDR1 is GTSNPN and CDR2 SVGIG (reference sequence). The CDR3 sequence is 13 residues long. Trimming took 3 bases from V and 8 from J; bases not matched to a gene: 6. For the CDR3, the DNA is TGTGCCTGGAGCGTCAACAGGGGAGAAAAACTGTTTTTT. The encoded protein is CAWSVNRGEKLFF.